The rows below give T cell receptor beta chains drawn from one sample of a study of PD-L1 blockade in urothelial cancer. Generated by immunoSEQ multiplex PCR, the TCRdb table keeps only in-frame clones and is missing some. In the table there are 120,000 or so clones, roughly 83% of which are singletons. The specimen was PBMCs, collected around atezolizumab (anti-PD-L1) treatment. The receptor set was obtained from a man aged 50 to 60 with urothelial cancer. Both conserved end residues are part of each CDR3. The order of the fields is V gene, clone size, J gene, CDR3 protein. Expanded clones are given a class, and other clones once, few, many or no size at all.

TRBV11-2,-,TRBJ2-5,CASRHRDREETQYF
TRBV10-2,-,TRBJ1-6,CASSESPGGYNSPLHF
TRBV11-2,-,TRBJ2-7,CASSLAGTGEEQYF
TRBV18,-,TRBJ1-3,CASSPQGKNTIYF
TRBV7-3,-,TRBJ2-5,CASSSGLAGVETQYF
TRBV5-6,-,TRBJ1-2,CASSLNYGYTF
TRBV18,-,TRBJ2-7,CASSPGRSAYEQYF
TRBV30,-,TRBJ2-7,CAWTPRDISSYEQYF
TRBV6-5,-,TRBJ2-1,CASSATKNEQFF
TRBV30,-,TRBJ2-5,CAWSGSGSWRETQYF
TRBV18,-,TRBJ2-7,CASSLGSDRAYEQYF
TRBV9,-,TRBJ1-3,CASSVVGGSGNTIYF
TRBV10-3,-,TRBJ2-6,CAISELANVLTF
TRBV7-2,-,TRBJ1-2,CASSPRGNRVSGGYTF
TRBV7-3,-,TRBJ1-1,CASSLMQGANTEAFF
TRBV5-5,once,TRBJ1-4,CASSLDWAEGEKLFF
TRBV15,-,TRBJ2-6,CATSGDREGPRSGANVLTF
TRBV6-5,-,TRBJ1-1,CACNGQGRTAFF
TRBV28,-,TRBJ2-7,CASSLAGVGKHYEQYF
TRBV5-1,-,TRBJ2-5,CASSSGQGRETQYF
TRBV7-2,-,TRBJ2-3,CASSLASGGGTDTQYF
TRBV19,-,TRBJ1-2,CASSIPTDRYGYTF